This TCR beta chain appears in the sequencing data of a study of T cells in Graves' hyperthyroidism and ophthalmopathy (dated by TCRdb to between 2017 and 2020). In terms of the full investigation: TCR V-J signatures able to tell the groups apart were searched for in a discovery cohort of about a hundred patients, of whom roughly 42 had Graves' ophthalmopathy and about 55 had stable Graves' hyperthyroidism. Prospective prediction of ophthalmopathy was tested in an independent validation cohort consisting of 18 hyperthyroidism patients and more than 15 patients who later progressed to ophthalmopathy. The 75 to 100 discovery patients were randomly divided into training and test sets at a 7:3 ratio. Thyroid tissue and blood T-cell repertoires from six Graves' hyperthyroidism patients were also compared in the study. After blood sampling, hyperthyroidism patients were treated with methimazole at a starting dose of 30 mg daily, and ophthalmopathy patients were treated with high-dose intravenous methylprednisolone. According to the paper, TCR Vbeta CDR3 sequencing was carried out on around 140 peripheral blood samples, which came from approximately 43 ophthalmopathy, around 75 hyperthyroidism and approximately 17 progressor patients. The study at large found these results: A model built on a 13 V-J signature distinguished ophthalmopathy from stable hyperthyroidism, reaching 87.88% sensitivity and about 81% specificity in cross-validation and 80%/75% in testing. Sample size was not statistically predetermined, and blinding of investigators to group allocation was not performed. Most expanded thyroid clonotypes (frequency above 0.001) were also detected in blood, a finding suggesting that blood repertoires may reflect thyroid immune responses. In validation, the model predicted progression to ophthalmopathy with 55% to 71% sensitivity and 72.22% specificity, a median of approximately 6.7 months before onset.

Any patient with an uncontrolled infection, another autoimmune disease, pregnancy or lactation was excluded. Clinical symptoms, serum thyroxine and TRAb, thyroid ultrasound, and orbital computed tomography formed the basis for the diagnoses. Trizol reagent was used to extract total RNA, and RNA quality was then checked on an Agilent 2100 Bioanalyzer. Concerning this clonotype: It lacks a known antigen. Base qualities are not at hand, and no much larger clone is one base apart.

The germline V gene (reference sequence) yields SEHNR for CDR1 and FQNEAQ for CDR2. V is clipped by 5 bases and J by 3 bases, and the sequence between their germline boundaries is 13 bases long. From the cysteine through the phenylalanine, the CDR3 covers 14 amino acids. This entry keeps only the CDR3 DNA: 42 bases, framed from base 1. TCR beta CDR3 regions were amplified from RNA transcripts. The first round of RT-PCR for the TCR CDR3 was performed with the HTBI primer set and the Qiagen OneStep RT-PCR kit. A second multiplex PCR round built the libraries, followed by size selection and purification. Paired-end sequencing of the libraries was performed with 100 bp reads on an Illumina HiSeq2000. The study's own analysis went as follows. SOAPnuke was used to process the raw data, throwing out any read that contained adapters or uncalled bases, had a mean Phred below 15, or lacked an exact constant-primer or identifier match. High-quality paired reads were merged using COPE v1.2.5, and each unique nucleotide sequence was defined as a clonotype. Clonotypes were aligned to IMGT TRBV, TRBD and TRBJ reference segments using MiTCR v1.1. The analysis included only V-J combinations with a frequency above 0.0001, which together covered roughly 99% of the repertoires. The TCS score was defined as F50 (clonal expansion) divided by E x V (chaos), with BLOSUM62-based TCRdist calculated between CDR3 peptides within each V-J. Welch's t-statistics and random forest reduced roughly 530 V-J features to 10 to 15, which were used in a naive Bayes classifier (R e1071). The Morisita-Horn index was used to measure how similar the thyroid and blood repertoires were. Clones were called with MiXCR by TCRdb after fastp trimmed the public reads at Q25, and only in-frame beta chains were retained. Merged by CDR3 protein, the rows form single entries marked with the most common genes and DNA. Here the V and J calls rest on TCRdb's processing, not on the authors' analysis. The table for this sample lists 500,000 to 600,000 distinct CDR3 sequences; 46% of them were counted only once. The ten top clones hold about 45% of the sample.

The chain employs TRBV7-9 and TRBJ1-1; TRBD1 is a possible D gene, resting on 6 matching bases. The TCR was taken from an adult woman with Graves' disease, either hyperthyroidism or ophthalmopathy (not recorded which). The specimen was peripheral blood or thyroid tissue (not recorded which). The nucleotide sequence is TGTGCCAGCAGCCGGGGGGGCGATTACACTGAAGCTTTCTTT. This is translated as CASSRGGDYTEAFF.